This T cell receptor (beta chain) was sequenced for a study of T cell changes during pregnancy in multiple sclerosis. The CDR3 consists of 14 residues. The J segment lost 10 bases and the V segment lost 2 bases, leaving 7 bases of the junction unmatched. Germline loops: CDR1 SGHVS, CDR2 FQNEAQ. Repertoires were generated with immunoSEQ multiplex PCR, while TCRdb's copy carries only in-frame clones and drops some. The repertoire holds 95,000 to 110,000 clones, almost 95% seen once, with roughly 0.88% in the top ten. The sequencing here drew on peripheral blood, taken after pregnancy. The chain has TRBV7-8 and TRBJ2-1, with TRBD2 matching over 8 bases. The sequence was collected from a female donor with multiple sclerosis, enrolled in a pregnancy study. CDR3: CASSLSGSSREQFF. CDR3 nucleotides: TGTGCCAGCAGCTTAAGCGGGAGTTCGAGGGAGCAGTTCTTC.